This TCR beta chain was recovered during a study of blood T cells in healthy people across ages. Study-level information: Template switching captured about one barcoded beta molecule per two T cells. Whole-study findings and limits: Unknown donor CMV status possibly confounded expanded clonotype changes. Diversity of TCR beta correlated strongly with naive T cell percentage.

The table lists this clonotype with a count of one. What it recognizes is unknown. PBMCs, at least 7 million per sample, were isolated. The CDR3 is 13 residues long. V dropped 7 bases and J dropped 2; count of bases not matched to a gene: 5. Germline V gene sequence: CDR1 MDHEN, CDR2 SYDVKM. Primed by a sample-barcoded 5' primer and a J-beta primer mix, a second PCR proceeded for 7 to 11 cycles. TCRdb itself ran the 5' RACE reads through MiXCR, one entry per CDR3 protein. The data contain about 760,000 distinct CDR3 sequences, approximately 60% of them singletons. The sequence was obtained from a man in his forties in good health. Sample: blood. The gene calls are TRBV28 and TRBJ2-7; TRBD1 aligns across 7 bases. The CDR3 protein is CASISGGAYEQYF. In nucleotides, the CDR3 is TGTGCCAGCATTTCAGGGGGAGCCTACGAGCAGTACTTC.